Each of the 7 T cell receptor beta chains below was sequenced from the same sample in a study of identical twins' blood T cells. From the 5' RACE reads, TCRdb called clonotypes with MiXCR, one entry per CDR3 protein. Altogether 350,000 to 400,000 distinct CDR3 sequences are present, 28% being singletons, with the ten largest covering about 6%. Sample: PBMCs. The receptor set was obtained from a woman aged 18-49 years in good health.

This clonotype was seen a few times. The chain couples TRBV11-3 to TRBJ1-1; TRBD1 aligns across 7 bases. Germline loops: CDR1 SGHNT, CDR2 YENEEA. The trim removed 4 bases at V and 6 bases at J, leaving 8 bases unmatched. CDR3 size: 14 residues. The CDR3 DNA sequence: TGTGCCAGCAGCTCCCTAAGGGACAGTGCTGAAGCTTTCTTT. Amino acid sequence: CASSSLRDSAEAFF. Looking up the rest from reference TRBV11-3 and TRBJ1-1 gives the full variable domain: EAGVVQSPRYKIIEKKQPVAFWCNPISGHNTLYWYLQNLGQGPELLIRYENEEAVDDSQLPKDRFSAERLKGVDSTLKIQPAELGDSAVYLCASSSLRDSAEAFFGQGTRLTVV.

The chain couples TRBV12-3 or TRBV12-4 to TRBJ2-1; D is possibly TRBD1 (6 bases). Trimming pared 2 bases from V and 7 bases from J, leaving 9 bases between. The CDR3 has 13 residues. CDR3 sequence reads: CASSLPGHNEQFF. Here the CDR3 DNA reads TGTGCCAGCAGTTTACCGGGACATAATGAGCAGTTCTTC.

This clonotype turned up a few times. The chain combines TRBV24-1 with TRBJ2-2, with D perhaps being TRBD1 or TRBD2 (6 bases each). The CDR3 has 16 amino acids. V gave up 2 bases and J gave up 8 bases, with 17 bases separating them. Germline V gene sequence: CDR1 KGHDR, CDR2 SFDVKD. The CDR3 nucleotides are TGTGCCACCAGTGATTCGGGGGCAGGGTGGACGGGGGAGCTGTTTTTT. This gives the protein CATSDSGAGWTGELFF.

This clonotype showed up just a few times. This chain uses TRBV19 with TRBJ2-1; D remains unclear. The CDR3 is made up of 13 amino acids. V gave up 1 base and J gave up 3 bases, with 4 bases separating them. The germline gives CDR1 LNHDA, CDR2 SQIVND (reference sequence). The CDR3 DNA reads TGTGCCAGTAGTATAGTCCACTACAATGAGCAGTTCTTC. Translating it yields CASSIVHYNEQFF.

The chain uses TRBV10-3 and TRBJ1-2; D remains unclear. With 0 bases removed from V and 4 bases from J, the gap between germline ends came to 18 bases. There are 17 residues in the CDR3. Germline CDR1 ENHRY, CDR2 SYGVKD. The CDR3 here is CAISESIGPVRTYGYTF. The DNA of the CDR3 is TGTGCCATCAGTGAGTCGATAGGTCCCGTGCGGACCTATGGCTACACCTTC.

V usage is TRBV7-2 and J usage is TRBJ1-2; 9 bases are a match to TRBD1. Germline CDR1 SGHTA, CDR2 FQGNSA. This CDR3 spans 16 amino acids. V lost 4 bases, J lost 7 bases, and 13 bases stayed unmatched. CDR3 region: CASSSPFGQGMTGYTF. DNA of the CDR3: TGTGCCAGCAGCTCCCCTTTCGGACAGGGGATGACTGGCTACACCTTC.

This chain connects TRBV29-1 to TRBJ2-5; D possibly matches TRBD1 or TRBD2 (5 bases each). Germline CDR1 reads SQVTM; CDR2 reads ANQGSEA. This CDR3 is 13 amino acids long. Trimming removed 5 bases at V and 5 bases at J, with 15 bases between. In nucleotides, the CDR3 is TGCAGCGTTAAGGGGAGTGGTAAGGAGACCCAGTACTTC. Its translation is CSVKGSGKETQYF.